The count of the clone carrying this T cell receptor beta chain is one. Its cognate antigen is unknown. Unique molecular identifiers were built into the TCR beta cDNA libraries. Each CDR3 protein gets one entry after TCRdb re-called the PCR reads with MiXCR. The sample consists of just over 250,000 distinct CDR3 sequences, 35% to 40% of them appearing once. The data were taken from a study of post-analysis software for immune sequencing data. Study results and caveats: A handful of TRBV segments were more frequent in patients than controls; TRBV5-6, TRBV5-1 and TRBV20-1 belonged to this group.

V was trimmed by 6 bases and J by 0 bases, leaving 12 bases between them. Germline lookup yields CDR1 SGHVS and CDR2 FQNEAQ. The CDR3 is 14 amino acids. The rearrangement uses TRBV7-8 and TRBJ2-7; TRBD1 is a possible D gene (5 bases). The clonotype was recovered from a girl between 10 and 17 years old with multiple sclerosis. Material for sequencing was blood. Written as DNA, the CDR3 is TGTGCCAGCAGTGGACATACAGACTCCTACGAGCAGTACTTC. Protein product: CASSGHTDSYEQYF.